This entry concerns a single TCR beta chain. This sample is drawn from a study of T-cell memory formation after mild COVID-19. The CDR3 covers 17 residues. V was shortened by 0 bases and J by 6 bases, with 22 bases between the two germline ends. CDR1 is SGDLS and CDR2 is YYNGEE in the germline V gene. TCRdb processed the 5' RACE reads anew with MiXCR; each CDR3 protein has one entry. The sample holds about 470,000 distinct CDR3 sequences, 20% to 25% seen once. V gene TRBV9 combines with J gene TRBJ2-7, with no clear D. This receptor was identified in an adult woman who had mild COVID-19 (a few samples of this study predate the infection). Cell type and time point are not known. Sequenced: PBMCs or a T cell subset sorted from them (not recorded which). CDR3 in amino acids: CASSVEPKGSLSGEQYF. CDR3 coding DNA: TGTGCCAGCAGCGTAGAGCCTAAGGGCTCTTTGTCCGGCGAGCAGTACTTC.